This T cell receptor beta chain stems from a study of CD8 T cells in Susac syndrome. RNA, at 0.5 to 1 ug, was reverse transcribed with random hexamers. TCRdb re-analysed the immunoSEQ multiplex PCR reads in MiXCR, keeping a single row per CDR3 protein. The top ten hold more than 0.09% of the sample, which has some 450,000 distinct CDR3 sequences, more than 70% seen once. This clonotype was sampled from a human donor with multiple sclerosis. Material for sequencing was CD8+ T cells from PBMCs.

CDR3 region: CASSPLTSGHEQYF. The DNA for the CDR3 is TGTGCCAGCAGCCCCTTAACTAGCGGTCACGAGCAGTACTTC. The chain has TRBV27 and TRBJ2-7, with 8 bases fitting TRBD2. The length of the CDR3 is 14 residues. Germline V gene lookup returns CDR1 MNHEY and CDR2 SMNVEV (reference sequence). The V gene end was trimmed by 6 bases and the J gene end by 5 bases; junction bases not matched to a gene: 9.